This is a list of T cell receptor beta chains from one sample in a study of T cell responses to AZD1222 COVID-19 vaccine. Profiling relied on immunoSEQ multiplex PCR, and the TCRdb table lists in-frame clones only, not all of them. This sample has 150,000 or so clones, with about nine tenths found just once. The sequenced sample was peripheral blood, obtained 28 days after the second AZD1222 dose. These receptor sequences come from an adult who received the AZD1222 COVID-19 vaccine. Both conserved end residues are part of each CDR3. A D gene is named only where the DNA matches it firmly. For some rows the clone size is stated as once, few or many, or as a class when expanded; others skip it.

DNA: TGTGCCAGCAGCTTAGGTTGGGAAGAAACTCCAGTCCAGACCGGGGAGCTGTTTTTT; CDR3: CASSLGWEETPVQTGELFF; size: -; J: TRBJ2-2; V: TRBV11-3; D: -
DNA: TGTGCCAGCAGCCAAAACGGTACTAGCGGGAGGGAAAAGGGTGAGCAGTTCTTC; CDR3: CASSQNGTSGREKGEQFF; size: -; J: TRBJ2-1; V: TRBV3-1/TRBV3-2; D: TRBD2
DNA: TGTGCCTCGACCCCCTCAGGGGGCTACGAGCAGTACTTC; CDR3: CASTPSGGYEQYF; size: -; J: TRBJ2-7; V: TRBV28; D: TRBD1
DNA: TGTGCCAGTCGACGGGTGAACACTGAAGCTTTCTTT; CDR3: CASRRVNTEAFF; size: -; J: TRBJ1-1; V: TRBV2; D: -
DNA: TGTGCCAGTAGTATAGACAGGGAGGTTGAGCAGTTCTTC; CDR3: CASSIDREVEQFF; size: -; J: TRBJ2-1; V: TRBV19; D: -
DNA: TGTGCCAGCAGCGCTTTGTCGGGAGTAAACACCGGGGAGCTGTTTTTT; CDR3: CASSALSGVNTGELFF; size: -; J: TRBJ2-2; V: TRBV9; D: -
DNA: TGCAGCGTTGATCCGGTACACTTC; CDR3: CSVDPVHF; size: few; J: TRBJ1-2; V: TRBV29-1; D: -
DNA: TGTGCCACCAGTGATTTGCGGTCCTGGGGCACAGATACGCAGTATTTT; CDR3: CATSDLRSWGTDTQYF; size: -; J: TRBJ2-3; V: TRBV24-1; D: -
DNA: TGTGCCATACGGGACAGGGGGCTTGTCACAGATACGCAGTATTTT; CDR3: CAIRDRGLVTDTQYF; size: -; J: TRBJ2-3; V: TRBV6-5; D: TRBD1
DNA: TGTGCCAGCAGTCTATTTGACAGGGACAATGAGCAGTTCTTC; CDR3: CASSLFDRDNEQFF; size: -; J: TRBJ2-1; V: TRBV11-3; D: TRBD1
DNA: TGTGCCAGCAGCCTTACTAGCGGGAGGGCCCATGAGCAGTTCTTC; CDR3: CASSLTSGRAHEQFF; size: -; J: TRBJ2-1; V: TRBV3-1/TRBV3-2; D: TRBD2
DNA: TGTGCCAGCAGTTCGATGGGGGGGAACTACAATGAGCAGTTCTTC; CDR3: CASSSMGGNYNEQFF; size: -; J: TRBJ2-1; V: TRBV7-2; D: TRBD2
DNA: TGTGCCAGCAGTGAAGCAGGGGGGGGCGGCACAGATACGCAGTATTTT; CDR3: CASSEAGGGGTDTQYF; size: -; J: TRBJ2-3; V: TRBV6-1; D: -
DNA: TGTGCCAGCAGTTACGGACGATATCAGCCCCAGCATTTT; CDR3: CASSYGRYQPQHF; size: -; J: TRBJ1-5; V: TRBV6-5; D: -
DNA: TGTGCCAGCAGTTTGGGGCGGGAGTCTTACAATGAGCAGTTCTTC; CDR3: CASSLGRESYNEQFF; size: -; J: TRBJ2-1; V: TRBV27; D: TRBD2
DNA: TGTGCCAGCAGCCAAGATAGGATAGCAGATACGCAGTATTTT; CDR3: CASSQDRIADTQYF; size: -; J: TRBJ2-3; V: TRBV3-1/TRBV3-2; D: -
DNA: TGCAGTGCTAGTGGGGGAGGGAACACTGAAGCTTTCTTT; CDR3: CSASGGGNTEAFF; size: -; J: TRBJ1-1; V: TRBV20-1; D: -
DNA: TGTGCCTGGGGCGAGGACGGCGGCTGGGGCAATCAGTCCCAGCATTTT; CDR3: CAWGEDGGWGNQSQHF; size: -; J: TRBJ1-5; V: TRBV30; D: -
DNA: TGTGCCAGCAGTTTATCAGGCCAGGGGTGGGGCTACACCTTC; CDR3: CASSLSGQGWGYTF; size: -; J: TRBJ1-2; V: TRBV28; D: -
DNA: TGCAGCGCTCAGGGACTGAGGGGAGGCACTGAAGCTTTCTTT; CDR3: CSAQGLRGGTEAFF; size: -; J: TRBJ1-1; V: TRBV29-1; D: -
DNA: TGTGCCAGCAGCAAAGTAGCGAGCGGATACGAGCAGTACTTC; CDR3: CASSKVASGYEQYF; size: -; J: TRBJ2-7; V: TRBV13; D: -
DNA: TGTGCCTGGGACACCATATATTTT; CDR3: CAWDTIYF; size: -; J: TRBJ1-3; V: TRBV30; D: -
DNA: TGCAGCGTCCGCAAGGCAGAGACCCAGTACTTC; CDR3: CSVRKAETQYF; size: few; J: TRBJ2-5; V: TRBV29-1; D: -
DNA: TGCGCCAGCCTCGGGGAACAGAACACTGAAGCTTTCTTT; CDR3: CASLGEQNTEAFF; size: -; J: TRBJ1-1; V: TRBV5-1; D: -
DNA: TGCGCCAGCAGCTTGGGTGACAGGGAGAACACTGAAGCTTTCTTT; CDR3: CASSLGDRENTEAFF; size: -; J: TRBJ1-1; V: TRBV5-1; D: TRBD1
DNA: TGTGCCAGCAGCTTGGGGGGCAGGTTAACTGAAGCTTTCTTT; CDR3: CASSLGGRLTEAFF; size: -; J: TRBJ1-1; V: TRBV5-8; D: -